Listed here are 18 T cell receptor beta chains from one sample, sequenced in a study of tumor-infiltrating lymphocytes in localized non-small cell lung cancer. The protocol was immunoSEQ multiplex PCR, while the TCRdb copy is restricted to in-frame clones and leaves out a portion. The sample contains some 13,000 clones, around four fifths of which appear only once. The sequenced sample consisted of uninvolved lung tissue not adjacent to the tumor. These receptors came from a human donor with non-small cell lung cancer.

The chain joins TRBV14 to TRBJ2-7; D is uncertain. This CDR3 contains 12 residues. V was cut by 4 bases and J by 7 bases, with 11 bases left in between. Germline V lookup: CDR1 SGHDN, CDR2 FVKESK. CDR3 sequence: CASSPQSLEQYF. CDR3 in DNA: TGTGCCAGCAGCCCTCAGTCCCTGGAGCAGTACTTC. The whole variable domain, remainder taken from reference TRBV14 and TRBJ2-7, is EAGVTQFPSHSVIEKGQTVTLRCDPISGHDNLYWYRRVMGKEIKFLLHFVKESKQDESGMPNNRFLAERTGGTYSTLKVQPAELEDSGVYFCASSPQSLEQYFGPGTRLTVT.

The chain has TRBV5-1 and TRBJ2-7; D is uncertain. The V and J ends lost 7 bases and 2 bases respectively, with 4 bases between them. The V gene's germline CDR1 is SGHRS and CDR2 YFSETQ. This CDR3 contains 10 residues. The CDR3 nucleotides are TGCGCCAGCTCAGCCTACGAGCAGTACTTC. This codes for CASSAYEQYF.

This clone occurred once. The rearrangement uses TRBV2 and TRBJ2-5; D is possibly TRBD1 or TRBD2 (5 bases each). V gave up 5 bases and J gave up 4 bases, with 20 bases separating them. Germline CDR1 and CDR2: SNHLY and FYNNEI. The CDR3 has 16 residues. The CDR3 DNA is TGTGCCAGCAGTCCGACGGCCGGTCGGGGCTCAGAGACCCAGTACTTC. This gives the protein CASSPTAGRGSETQYF.

The chain joins TRBV6-1 to TRBJ1-5; D uncertain. The CDR3 length is 13 residues. In germline, CDR1 is MNHNS, CDR2 SASEGT. The V end lost 3 bases, the J end lost 3 bases, and 6 bases lay between the germline ends. The CDR3 nucleotides read TGTGCCAGCAGTGACAGAAACAATCAGCCCCAGCATTTT. Translation gives CASSDRNNQPQHF.

This clone is a singleton in its sample. The gene calls are TRBV5-6 and TRBJ2-7; TRBD1 matches at 7 bases. CDR1 is SGHDT, CDR2 YYEEEE, per germline. The ends lost 0 bases at V and 3 bases at J; junction bases unmatched: 6. The CDR3 is made up of 15 amino acids. The CDR3 sequence: CASSLVDRENYEQYF. In nucleotides, the CDR3 is TGTGCCAGCAGCTTGGTTGACAGGGAGAACTACGAGCAGTACTTC.

The chain employs TRBV27 and TRBJ2-7; D call uncertain. With 8 bases removed from V and 7 bases from J, the gap between germline ends came to 18 bases. Germline V CDR1 and CDR2: MNHEY, SMNVEV (reference sequence). The CDR3 has 13 amino acids. CDR3 nucleotide sequence: TGTGCCAGCGCGGACGGACCCCCGTGGGAGCAGTACTTC. It is translated as CASADGPPWEQYF.

As concerns this clone: With only one base between it and a far larger clone, this is likely a read error. This rearrangement joins TRBV4-2 to TRBJ1-1; weak D call: TRBD1 (5 bases). Germline-derived CDR1 and CDR2 are LGHNA and YNFKEQ. CDR3 length: 14 residues. Trimming left V 0 bases short and J 6 bases short, with 11 bases between. CDR3 sequence (DNA): TGTGCCAGCAGCCAAGATAGGGGTCGCGCTGAAGCTTTCTTT. It translates to CASSQDRGRAEAFF.

The chain's CDR3 is CASSLDPGGAFF. DNA of the CDR3: TGTGCCAGCAGTTTAGATCCGGGGGGAGCTTTCTTT. The chain joins TRBV28 to TRBJ1-1; D is perhaps TRBD1 (5 bases). With 2 bases removed from V and 10 bases from J, the gap between germline ends came to 11 bases. CDR1 is MDHEN and CDR2 is SYDVKM in the germline V gene. The CDR3 is 12 amino acids.

The chain carries TRBV7-6 and TRBJ1-3; D not certain. Germline loops: CDR1 SGHVS, CDR2 FNYEAQ. Trimming removed 1 base at V and 0 bases at J, with 1 base between. The CDR3 runs to 13 residues. The CDR3 loop reads CASSLGSGNTIYF. The CDR3 nucleotides are TGTGCCAGCAGCTTAGGCTCTGGAAACACCATATATTTT.

V usage is TRBV7-2 and J usage is TRBJ2-2, with TRBD1 matching over 9 bases. Germline trimming cut 6 bases from V and 5 bases from J; bases unmatched to any gene: 10. CDR1 is SGHTA and CDR2 is FQGNSA in the germline V gene. CDR3 length: 16 amino acids. For the CDR3, the DNA is TGTGCCAGCAGTTCTACAGGGGGCGTCGCGACCGGGGAGCTGTTTTTT. Amino acid sequence: CASSSTGGVATGELFF.

The V call is TRBV7-2, the J call TRBJ1-4, with D perhaps matching TRBD1 (5 bases). Trimming took off 0 bases at V and 0 bases at J, with 8 bases between the two ends. The CDR3 has 16 residues. Per germline, CDR1 SGHTA and CDR2 FQGNSA. The CDR3 is CASSLAGGATNEKLFF. The CDR3 DNA is TGTGCCAGCAGCTTAGCGGGAGGGGCAACTAATGAAAAACTGTTTTTT.

The chain couples TRBV29-1 to TRBJ1-2, with D possibly TRBD1 on 6 matching bases. The CDR3 has 17 residues. Germline CDR1 is SQVTM and CDR2 is ANQGSEA. Trimming cost V 3 bases and J 0 bases, with 20 bases left between them. The CDR3 region is CSVEKVKGGKANYGYTF. The CDR3 nucleotides read TGCAGCGTTGAGAAGGTTAAAGGGGGGAAAGCTAACTATGGCTACACCTTC.

This chain connects TRBV4-3 to TRBJ2-7; perhaps TRBD2 as D (6 bases). V lost 4 bases and J 1 base, leaving 14 bases between the germline ends. Germline V gene sequence: CDR1 LGHNA, CDR2 YSLEER. The CDR3 runs to 15 residues. The CDR3 DNA reads as TGCGCCAGCAGCCCCCTCCGGGGGTCGTCCTACGAGCAGTACTTC. Amino acid sequence: CASSPLRGSSYEQYF.

The chain is built from TRBV2 and TRBJ1-1; maybe TRBD1 (5 bases). The CDR3 sequence is 15 residues long. The V gene lost 2 bases and the J gene lost 3 bases, with 13 bases spanning the gap. The germline gives CDR1 SNHLY, CDR2 FYNNEI. As DNA, the CDR3 is TGTGCCAGCAGTGAAACTAAGACAGACTACACTGAAGCTTTCTTT. It specifies CASSETKTDYTEAFF.

Sample share makes this clone medium-sized (0.01 to 0.1%). The V and J genes are TRBV5-1 and TRBJ2-2; D not resolved. Germline values: CDR1 SGHRS, CDR2 YFSETQ. The CDR3 totals 13 residues. With 4 bases removed from V and 2 bases from J, the gap between germline ends came to 6 bases. CDR3 DNA: TGCGCCAGCAGCCGGTCCAACACCGGGGAGCTGTTTTTT. Its translation: CASSRSNTGELFF.

The chain carries TRBV9 and TRBJ2-2; 7 nucleotides agree with TRBD1. There are 17 residues in the CDR3. Trimming removed 4 bases from V and 0 bases from J; junction bases left unmatched: 9. Germline V gene sequence: CDR1 SGDLS, CDR2 YYNGEE. The CDR3 bases are TGTGCCAGCAGCCAAGGAAGAGGGGGCGCGAACACCGGGGAGCTGTTTTTT. Translating gives CASSQGRGGANTGELFF.

This clone was detected once. This rearrangement joins TRBV11-2 to TRBJ2-7; 10 positions agree with TRBD2. The germline gives CDR1 SGHAT, CDR2 FQNNGV. After removal of 1 base from V and 2 bases from J, the junction contained 2 bases not matched to a gene. The CDR3 runs to 15 residues. CDR3 amino acids: CASSLGLAGAYEQYF. For the CDR3, the DNA is TGTGCCAGCAGCTTAGGCCTAGCGGGAGCCTACGAGCAGTACTTC.

This clone showed up just once. The chain carries TRBV28 and TRBJ2-7; 7 nucleotides match TRBD1. Unmatched junction bases numbered 7, after V lost 5 bases and J lost 0 bases. The CDR3 sequence is 15 residues long. Germline loops: CDR1 MDHEN, CDR2 SYDVKM. The DNA of the CDR3 is TGTGCCAGCAGTCTAATGACAGGGAGCTCCTACGAGCAGTACTTC. Its translation: CASSLMTGSSYEQYF.